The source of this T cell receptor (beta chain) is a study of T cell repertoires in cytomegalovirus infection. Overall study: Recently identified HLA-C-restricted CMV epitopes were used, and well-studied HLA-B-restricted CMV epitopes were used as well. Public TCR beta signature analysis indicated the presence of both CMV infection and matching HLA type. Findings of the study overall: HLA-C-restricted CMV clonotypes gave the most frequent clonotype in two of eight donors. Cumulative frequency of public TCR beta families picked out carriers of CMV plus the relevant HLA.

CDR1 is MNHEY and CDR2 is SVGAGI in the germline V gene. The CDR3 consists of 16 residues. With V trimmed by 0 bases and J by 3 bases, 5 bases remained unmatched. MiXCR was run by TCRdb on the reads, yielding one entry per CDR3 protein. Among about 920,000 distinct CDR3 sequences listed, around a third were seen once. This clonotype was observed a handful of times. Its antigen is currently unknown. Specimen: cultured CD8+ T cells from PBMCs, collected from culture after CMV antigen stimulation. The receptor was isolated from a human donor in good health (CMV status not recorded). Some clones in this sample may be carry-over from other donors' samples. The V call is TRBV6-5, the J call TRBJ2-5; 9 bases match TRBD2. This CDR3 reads CASSYSAGGKEETQYF. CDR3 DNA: TGTGCCAGCAGTTACTCGGCGGGGGGGAAAGAAGAGACCCAGTACTTC.